The sequence of this TCR beta chain was determined in a study of CD8+ T cells in alopecia areata. The overall study: Treated patients were given 5 to 10 mg oral tofacitinib twice daily. Broader study findings: Tofacitinib did not eliminate many expanded lesional clones from scalp or blood. Tofacitinib yielded significantly lower scalp clonality and fewer expanded CD8+ clones among the top 100. Compared with normal scalp, lesional scalp had higher clonality and more expanded CD8+ clones.

Sequencing relied on a cDNA template that was reverse transcribed from extracted RNA. The method was immunoSEQ multiplex PCR; TCRdb's version includes in-frame clones alone and lacks a portion of them. This sample carries approximately 180,000 clones, 53% of them seen once, and the ten largest clones take about a tenth. As regards this clone: Its antigen remains unknown.

The sample's treatment: oral pan-JAK inhibitor, 5-10 mg twice daily. This CDR3 has 17 amino acids. The J segment lost 2 bases and the V segment lost 1 base, leaving 6 bases of the junction unmatched. Germline V CDR1 and CDR2: LGHNA, YSLEER. The chain uses TRBV4-3 and TRBJ2-1, with 9 bases aligning to TRBD2. The origin of this receptor is a human donor with alopecia areata. This specimen was CD8+ T cells sorted from blood, taken at week 24, from a patient treated with tofacitinib. Here the CDR3 DNA reads TGCGCCAGCAGCCAAGGGCATAGCGGGGGCCCCTACAATGAGCAGTTCTTC. It encodes CASSQGHSGGPYNEQFF.